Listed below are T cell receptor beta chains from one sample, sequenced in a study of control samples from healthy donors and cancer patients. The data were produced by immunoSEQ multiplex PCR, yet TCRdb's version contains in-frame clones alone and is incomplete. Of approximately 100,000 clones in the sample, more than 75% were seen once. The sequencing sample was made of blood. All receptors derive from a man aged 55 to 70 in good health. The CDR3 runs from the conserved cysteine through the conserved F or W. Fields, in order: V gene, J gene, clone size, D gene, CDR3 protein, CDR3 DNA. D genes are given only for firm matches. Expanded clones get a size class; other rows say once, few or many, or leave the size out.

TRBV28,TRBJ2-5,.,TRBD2,CASSSPGTSGGQETQYF,TGTGCCAGCAGTTCCCCTGGGACTAGCGGGGGGCAAGAGACCCAGTACTTC
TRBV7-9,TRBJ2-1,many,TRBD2,CASSPTSGVRNEQFF,TGTGCCAGCAGCCCGACTAGCGGGGTTCGGAATGAGCAGTTCTTC
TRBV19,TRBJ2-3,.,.,CASSASHSDTQYF,TGTGCCAGTAGTGCTAGTCACTCAGATACGCAGTATTTT
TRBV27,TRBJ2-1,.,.,CASSLGGPANNEQFF,TGTGCCAGCAGTTTGGGCGGGCCTGCTAACAATGAGCAGTTCTTC
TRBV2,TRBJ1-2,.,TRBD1,CASSGTGIYGYTF,TGTGCCAGCAGTGGGACAGGGATCTATGGCTACACCTTC
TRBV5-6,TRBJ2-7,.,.,CASSFLSMQRAYEQYF,TGTGCCAGCAGCTTTCTCTCCATGCAGCGCGCCTACGAGCAGTACTTC
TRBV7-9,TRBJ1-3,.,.,CASSPREAGNTIYF,TGTGCCAGCAGCCCCAGGGAAGCGGGAAACACCATATATTTT
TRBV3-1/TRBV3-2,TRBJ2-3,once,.,CASSQVEGQAQYF,TGTGCCAGCAGCCAAGTGGAGGGGCAGGCGCAGTATTTT
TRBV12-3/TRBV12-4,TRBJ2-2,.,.,CASSWSGELFF,TGTGCCAGCAGTTGGTCCGGGGAGCTGTTTTTT
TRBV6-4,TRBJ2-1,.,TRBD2,CASSEAAGGPHSEQFF,TGTGCCAGCAGTGAAGCAGCGGGGGGCCCCCACAGTGAGCAGTTCTTC
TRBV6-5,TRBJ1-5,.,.,CASNERVLQPQHF,TGTGCCAGCAACGAAAGGGTTTTGCAGCCCCAGCATTTT
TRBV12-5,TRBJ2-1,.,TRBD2,CASGLVPGGLAGGFSYNEQFF,TGTGCTAGTGGTTTGGTACCGGGGGGACTAGCGGGAGGGTTCTCCTACAATGAGCAGTTCTTC
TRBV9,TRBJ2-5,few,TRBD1,CASSVAGTGQETQYF,TGTGCCAGCAGCGTAGCTGGGACAGGGCAAGAGACCCAGTACTTC
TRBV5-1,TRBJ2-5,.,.,CASSLARGGLAQETQYF,TGCGCCAGCAGCTTGGCAAGGGGGGGTTTGGCCCAAGAGACCCAGTACTTC
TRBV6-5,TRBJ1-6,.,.,CASSYSEGEGVTLHF,TGTGCCAGCAGTTACTCCGAAGGGGAGGGGGTCACCCTCCACTTT
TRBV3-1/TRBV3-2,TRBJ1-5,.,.,CASSQSGVSINQPQHF,TGTGCCAGCAGCCAGTCAGGGGTTTCCATCAATCAGCCCCAGCATTTT
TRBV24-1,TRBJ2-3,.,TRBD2,CATSDPARVAGGPADTQYF,TGTGCCACCAGTGATCCCGCCCGAGTAGCGGGAGGGCCGGCAGATACGCAGTATTTT
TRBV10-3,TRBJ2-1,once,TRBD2,CAISGLRLAGYNEQFF,TGTGCCATCAGTGGACTAAGGCTAGCGGGTTACAATGAGCAGTTCTTC